These T cell receptor beta chains were read from a single sample in a study of OX40 agonist ivuxolimab in advanced cancers. Assay: immunoSEQ multiplex PCR; the TCRdb copy retains only in-frame clones and omits some. The sample holds tens of thousands of clones, approximately 81% seen once. The sample in question was CD4+ or CD8+ T cells sorted from blood, obtained in a trial of the OX40 agonist ivuxolimab. These receptors came from an adult with an advanced solid tumor such as melanoma, head and neck, liver or kidney cancer. CDR3s include the opening cysteine and the closing phenylalanine or tryptophan. A D gene is named only where the DNA matches it firmly. The size entry is marked missing in some rows and otherwise reads once, few, many or a size class.

clone_size	j_call	v_call	d_call	cdr3_aa	cdr3_nt
.	TRBJ2-1	TRBV5-1	.	CASSFAGQGYNEQFF	TGCGCCAGCAGCTTCGCGGGCCAAGGATACAATGAGCAGTTCTTC
.	TRBJ2-7	TRBV28	.	CASGTASSYEQYF	TGTGCCAGCGGGACGGCGAGCTCCTACGAGCAGTACTTC
.	TRBJ2-1	TRBV11-3	TRBD2	CASSSLPGGPFNEQFF	TGTGCCAGCAGCTCCCTTCCGGGAGGGCCATTCAATGAGCAGTTCTTC
once	TRBJ1-5	TRBV6-1	.	CASSFRGSNQPQHF	TGTGCCAGCAGTTTCAGGGGAAGCAATCAGCCCCAGCATTTT
.	TRBJ2-5	TRBV5-6	TRBD2	CASSLRLAGETQYF	TGTGCCAGCAGCTTGAGACTAGCGGGAGAGACCCAGTACTTC
.	TRBJ2-1	TRBV7-7	TRBD2	CASSSTSGSSYNEQFF	TGTGCTAGCAGCTCGACTAGCGGTAGCTCCTACAATGAGCAGTTCTTC
.	TRBJ2-3	TRBV6-5	.	CASRRTGLATDTQYF	TGTGCCAGCAGGCGAACCGGGCTCGCAACGGATACGCAGTATTTT
many	TRBJ2-6	TRBV7-9	TRBD2	CASSLGGREGRSGANVLTF	TGTGCCAGCAGCTTAGGAGGCAGGGAGGGTCGCTCTGGGGCCAACGTCCTGACTTTC
.	TRBJ2-1	TRBV5-1	.	CASSEEGYNEQFF	TGCGCCAGCAGCGAGGAGGGGTACAATGAGCAGTTCTTC
.	TRBJ2-1	TRBV28	TRBD1	CASSLPGQGFYNEQFF	TGTGCCAGCAGTTTACCGGGACAGGGGTTTTACAATGAGCAGTTCTTC
.	TRBJ2-1	TRBV5-6	TRBD2	CASSSGTRGNEQFF	TGTGCCAGCAGCTCCGGGACTAGAGGTAATGAGCAGTTCTTC
.	TRBJ1-1	TRBV7-9	TRBD1	CASSLRTGAEAFF	TGTGCCAGCAGCTTACGGACAGGGGCTGAAGCTTTCTTT
.	TRBJ2-1	TRBV6-1	TRBD2	CASSEALVRGRAMNEQFF	TGTGCCAGCAGTGAAGCGCTGGTACGGGGGAGGGCCATGAATGAGCAGTTCTTC
.	TRBJ2-7	TRBV4-1	.	CASSLSPGAGVGEQYF	TGCGCCAGCAGCCTGTCGCCCGGGGCAGGGGTGGGAGAGCAGTACTTC
.	TRBJ1-1	TRBV27	.	CASSPGLGNTEAFF	TGTGCCAGCAGTCCGGGCTTGGGGAACACTGAAGCTTTCTTT
.	TRBJ2-6	TRBV19	.	CATRWANVLTF	TGTGCCACCCGTTGGGCCAACGTCCTGACTTTC
.	TRBJ2-7	TRBV5-1	.	CASSLEFREQYF	TGCGCCAGCAGCTTAGAGTTTCGCGAGCAGTACTTC
.	TRBJ1-3	TRBV28	.	CASSFLTGRSSGNTIYF	TGTGCCAGCAGTTTTCTGACGGGAAGAAGCTCTGGAAACACCATATATTTT
.	TRBJ1-2	TRBV6-5	.	CASAGAPNYGYTF	TGTGCCAGCGCGGGAGCTCCTAACTATGGCTACACCTTC
.	TRBJ2-1	TRBV5-4	TRBD2	CASSPSGTRVNEQFF	TGTGCCAGCAGCCCGTCCGGGACTAGAGTCAATGAGCAGTTCTTC
.	TRBJ1-1	TRBV29-1	TRBD1	CSTPSPTGAVRKEAFF	TGCAGCACACCTTCCCCGACAGGGGCCGTCCGTAAGGAAGCTTTCTTT
once	TRBJ1-4	TRBV7-6	.	CASSSRTEWNEKLFF	TGTGCCAGCAGCTCTCGGACGGAGTGGAACGAAAAACTGTTTTTT
.	TRBJ2-3	TRBV2	.	CASSERTTYTDTQYF	TGTGCCAGCAGTGAAAGGACTACATACACAGATACGCAGTATTTT
.	TRBJ2-3	TRBV5-4	TRBD2	CASSGLTSPSTDTQYF	TGTGCCAGCAGCGGCCTGACTAGCCCGAGCACAGATACGCAGTATTTT
.	TRBJ2-5	TRBV7-2	.	CASSLAGYQETQYF	TGTGCCAGCAGCTTAGCCGGGTACCAAGAGACCCAGTACTTC
.	TRBJ2-1	TRBV28	TRBD2	CASSGASGRYNEQFF	TGTGCCAGCAGTGGAGCTAGCGGGAGATACAATGAGCAGTTCTTC
few	TRBJ2-3	TRBV9	.	CASSVEVGVARNTQYF	TGTGCCAGCAGCGTAGAAGTGGGGGTAGCGAGGAATACGCAGTATTTT
.	TRBJ2-3	TRBV19	.	CARKRGHPCTDTQYF	TGTGCCAGGAAACGGGGACATCCTTGCACAGATACGCAGTATTTT
.	TRBJ1-2	TRBV5-1	.	CASSLGSPGDGYTF	TGCGCCAGCAGCTTGGGGAGCCCGGGGGATGGCTACACCTTC
.	TRBJ2-1	TRBV4-2	TRBD2	CASSQEGVLAGSDEQFF	TGTGCCAGCAGCCAAGAGGGGGTACTAGCGGGAAGCGATGAGCAGTTCTTC
.	TRBJ2-5	TRBV18	.	CASSPPGSKETQYF	TGTGCCAGCTCACCACCAGGGTCGAAAGAGACCCAGTACTTC
.	TRBJ2-3	TRBV11-2	TRBD2	CASSQAELAGGSFDTQYF	TGTGCCAGCAGCCAGGCGGAGTTAGCGGGGGGATCGTTTGATACGCAGTATTTT
.	TRBJ1-6	TRBV5-6	.	CASSRLNLRGDNSPLHF	TGTGCCAGCAGTCGCCTCAATCTAAGGGGTGATAATTCACCCCTCCACTTT
.	TRBJ1-5	TRBV7-2	TRBD1	CASSPPGQGIQPQHF	TGTGCCAGCAGCCCCCCGGGACAGGGTATCCAGCCCCAGCATTTT
.	TRBJ1-1	TRBV28	TRBD1	CASSKRGTGGWGTEAFF	TGTGCCAGCAGTAAACGAGGGACAGGGGGCTGGGGGACTGAAGCTTTCTTT
.	TRBJ2-1	TRBV11-3	TRBD2	CASSLLAGVSNEQFF	TGTGCCAGCAGCTTACTAGCGGGAGTCAGCAATGAGCAGTTCTTC
few	TRBJ2-5	TRBV5-6	.	CASSLGAGRSGTQYF	TGTGCCAGCAGCTTGGGGGCAGGGCGTAGTGGGACCCAGTACTTC
.	TRBJ2-2	TRBV10-3	.	CAIRGTGETGELFF	TGTGCCATCAGGGGGACCGGGGAGACCGGGGAGCTGTTTTTT
.	TRBJ2-7	TRBV5-1	.	CASTVDGRRSYEQYF	TGCGCCAGCACCGTGGACGGAAGACGCTCCTACGAGCAGTACTTC
.	TRBJ1-2	TRBV5-1	.	CASSWGTANYGYTF	TGCGCCAGCAGCTGGGGGACCGCAAACTATGGCTACACCTTC